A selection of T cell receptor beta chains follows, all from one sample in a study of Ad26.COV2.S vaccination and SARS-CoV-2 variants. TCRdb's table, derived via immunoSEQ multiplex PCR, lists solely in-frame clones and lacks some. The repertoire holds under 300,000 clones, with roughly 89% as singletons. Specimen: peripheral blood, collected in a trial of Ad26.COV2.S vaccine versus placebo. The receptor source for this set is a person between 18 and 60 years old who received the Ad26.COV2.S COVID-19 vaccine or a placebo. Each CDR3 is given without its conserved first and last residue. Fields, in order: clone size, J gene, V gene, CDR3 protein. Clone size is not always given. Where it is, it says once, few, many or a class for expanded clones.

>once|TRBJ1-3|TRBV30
AWTRLVAGNTIY
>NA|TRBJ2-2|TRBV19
ASSISGGTGELF
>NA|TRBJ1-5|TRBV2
ASSPRGEIGNQPQH
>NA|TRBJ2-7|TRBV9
ASSVDEEYEQY
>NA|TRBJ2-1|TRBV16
ASSPTIVTSGANEQF
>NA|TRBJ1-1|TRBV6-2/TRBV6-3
ASSYPDLTEAF
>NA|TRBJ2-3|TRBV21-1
ASSKVGGDGADTQY
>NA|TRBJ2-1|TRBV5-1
ASGVGLGPNEQF
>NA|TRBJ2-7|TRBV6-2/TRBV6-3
ASSYSKASGPYEQY
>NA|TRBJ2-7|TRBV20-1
SASWQRGGASSYEQY
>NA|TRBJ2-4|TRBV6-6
ASSLPLAKNIQY
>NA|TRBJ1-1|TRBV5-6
ASSHSGGSNTEAF
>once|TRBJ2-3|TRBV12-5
ASGLVLKGSGDTQY
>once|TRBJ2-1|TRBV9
ASSPRTRNYNEQF
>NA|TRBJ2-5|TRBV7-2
ASSPGTSLAAETQY
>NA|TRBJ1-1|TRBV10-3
AISEDLQGPMTF
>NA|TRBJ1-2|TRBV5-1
ASSQGGAANYGYT
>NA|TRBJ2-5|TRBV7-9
ATSSQVQETQY
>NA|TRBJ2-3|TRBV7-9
ASSSRGVGTDTQY
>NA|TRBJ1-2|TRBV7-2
ASSPPPGSGGYT
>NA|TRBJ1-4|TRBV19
ASSIDWRLNEKLF
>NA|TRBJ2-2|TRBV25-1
ASTASNTGELF
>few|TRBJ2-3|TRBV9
ASTPTSGGYTDTQY
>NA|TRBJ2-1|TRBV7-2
ASSSSASSYNEQF
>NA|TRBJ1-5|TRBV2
ASSEFSGNQPQH
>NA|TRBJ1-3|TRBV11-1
ASSLSLGASGNTIY
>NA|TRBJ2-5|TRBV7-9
ASSLEKETQY
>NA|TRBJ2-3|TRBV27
ASTHVADGDGSTDTQY
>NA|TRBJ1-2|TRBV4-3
ASSQDWGIGGSGFYGYT
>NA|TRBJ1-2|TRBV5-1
ASSFQTGVDYGYT
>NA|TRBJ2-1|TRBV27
ASSFGHNEQF
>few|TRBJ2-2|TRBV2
ASRPTTGEVGELF
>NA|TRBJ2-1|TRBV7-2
ASSYGTSGGGYNEQF
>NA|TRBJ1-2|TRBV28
ASSSTGIGAGYT
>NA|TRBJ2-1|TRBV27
ASSLEAAGVYNEQF
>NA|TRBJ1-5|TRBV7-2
ASSPQGGKTNQPQH
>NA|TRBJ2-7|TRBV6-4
ASSAEQGGEQY
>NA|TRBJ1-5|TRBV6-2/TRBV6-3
ASSYLTTGTGNQPQH
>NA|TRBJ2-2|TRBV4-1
ASSQVLTNTGELF
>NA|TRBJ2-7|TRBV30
AWSAIRDRGYEQY
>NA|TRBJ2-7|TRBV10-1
ASGTGSVNEQY
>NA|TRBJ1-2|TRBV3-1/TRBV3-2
ASSPWDRGQGYT
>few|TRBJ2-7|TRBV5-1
ASSSQGLRIYEQY
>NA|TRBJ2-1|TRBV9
ASSVASYNEQF
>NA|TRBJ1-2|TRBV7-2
ASSSDRGLRRGYT
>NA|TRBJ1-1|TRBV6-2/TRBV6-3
ASSSGRFTEAF
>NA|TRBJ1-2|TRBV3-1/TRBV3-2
ASSHLGQGVGYT
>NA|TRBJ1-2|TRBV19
ASTSRLRVNGYT
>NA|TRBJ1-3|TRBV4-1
ASSQGIDRGINTIY
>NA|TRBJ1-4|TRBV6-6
ASRNEKLF
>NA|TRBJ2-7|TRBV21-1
ASNNDCSSYEQY
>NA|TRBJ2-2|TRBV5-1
ASSFFSTTGELF
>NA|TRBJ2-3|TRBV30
AWSVGPDTQY
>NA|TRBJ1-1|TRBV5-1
ASSLGPTGGNTEAF
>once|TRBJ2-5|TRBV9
ASSVSGPDETQY
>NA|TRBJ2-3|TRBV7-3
ASSFRDRGTDTQY
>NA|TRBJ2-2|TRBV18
ASSPSHMRAGGELF